This entry concerns a single T cell receptor (beta chain). Its antigen remains unidentified. This entry belongs to a study of cytomegalovirus exposure and HLA in healthy donors. CDR1 and CDR2 from the germline V gene are SNHLY and FYNNEI. This CDR3 region has 14 residues. J lost 3 bases, V lost 7 bases, and 8 bases had no gene match. The primer mix had 60 Vbeta and 13 Jbeta primers. Repertoires were generated with immunoSEQ multiplex PCR, while TCRdb's copy carries only in-frame clones and drops some. This sample carries about 120,000 clones, 80% of them seen once, and the ten largest clones take under 3.5%. Study results and caveats: Most of the TCR beta V segments (in an earlier analysis) were productive either about 87% or about 30% of the time. In a later analysis, TCR beta V- and J-gene trimming was associated with a missense DCLRE1C variant. Altogether, around 160 TCR beta chains were recorded as cytomegalovirus-associated. It was only CMV serostatus that was available as immune exposure information.

The sample taken for sequencing was PBMCs. This chain connects TRBV2 to TRBJ1-2, with 7 bases matching TRBD1. The clonotype was recovered from a male donor in good health and CMV-seronegative. The CDR3 is CASIANRGDYGYTF. The CDR3 DNA reads TGTGCCAGCATCGCGAACAGGGGTGACTATGGCTACACCTTC.